This TCR beta chain was sequenced during a study of T cells after yellow fever vaccination. Points from the study as a whole: Repertoires sorted by FACS could include abundant clonotypes that are contaminants from the bulk population. Re-detected after boosting: most primary clones, almost 97% of CD4 and 88% of CD8.

V lost 8 bases to trimming and J lost 8 bases, with 13 bases between them. The CDR3 sequence is 12 residues long. From germline, CDR1 is MDHEN and CDR2 SYDVKM. 5'RACE template switching generated TCR cDNA, adding a universal primer site and UMIs. TCRdb reanalysed the 5' RACE reads using MiXCR and keeps one entry per CDR3 protein. The profile shows roughly 63,000 distinct CDR3 sequences, 6.5% to 8% of them singletons. This clonotype was counted at least ten times. The antigen remains unidentified. The chain has TRBV28 and TRBJ2-1; no definite D call. Material: CD8+ T cells sorted from PBMCs, obtained 15 days after the yellow fever booster vaccination. The receptor comes from a man aged 25 to 40 who received the YFV17D yellow fever vaccine. The DNA of the CDR3 is TGTGCCAGCCGCCAGGAGCTTTATGAGCAGTTCTTC. Protein product: CASRQELYEQFF.